The 2 T cell receptor beta chains below come from one sample, sequenced in a study of glioma-infiltrating T cells after dendritic cell vaccination. This table comes from immunoSEQ multiplex PCR, and its TCRdb copy is limited to in-frame clones, with some not included. The sample shows roughly 100,000 clones, around 91% of them seen only once. Sample time point: after dendritic cell vaccination, including at tumor progression/relapse. Material: blood, obtained after dendritic cell vaccination. The receptors stem from a human donor with glioblastoma.

J is TRBJ2-5 and V is TRBV6-5; TRBD2 agrees at 12 bases. CDR1 and CDR2 (germline): MNHEY, SVGAGI. This CDR3 comprises 16 residues. The V and J ends lost 0 bases and 1 base, in that order; junction bases with no gene match: 0. The DNA for the CDR3 is TGTGCCAGCAGTTACTCGACTAGCGGGGGCCAAGAGACCCAGTACTTC. This encodes CASSYSTSGGQETQYF.

The J gene is TRBJ2-3, the V gene TRBV5-1, with 12 bases matching TRBD2. CDR3 length equals 16 residues. V gave up 4 bases and J gave up 5 bases; unmatched junction bases: 8. Germline values: CDR1 SGHRS, CDR2 YFSETQ. CDR3 in amino acids: CASSHSGLAGEDTQYF. CDR3 DNA: TGCGCCAGCAGCCACTCGGGACTAGCGGGCGAAGATACGCAGTATTTT. Supplemented by reference TRBV5-1 and TRBJ2-3, the full variable domain reads KAGVTQTPRYLIKTRGQQVTLSCSPISGHRSVSWYQQTPGQGLQFLFEYFSETQRNKGNFPGRFSGRQFSNSRSEMNVSTLELGDSALYLCASSHSGLAGEDTQYFGPGTRLTVL.